A single sample gave rise to the 18 T cell receptor beta chains below, sequenced in a study of blood T cells in healthy people across ages (dated by TCRdb to about 2015). To prepare the library, 5' RACE was applied. TCRdb lists the instrument as Illumina HiSeq 2500. A second PCR of about 7 to 12 cycles was run with a J-beta primer mix and a sample-barcoded 5' primer. Using fastp trimming at Q25 and MiXCR clonotype assembly, TCRdb reanalyzed the public sequencing data and kept in-frame beta chains. Records with the same CDR3 protein are collapsed into one entry carrying the most frequent genes and DNA. This sample comprises about 670,000 distinct CDR3 sequences, around 43% of them detected only once. Clones ranked in the top ten supply around 30% of the sample. The sequencing sample was made of blood. All receptors come from an elderly man in good health.

There are a few counts of this clonotype. The V gene is TRBV4-2, the J gene TRBJ2-5; perhaps TRBD1 as D (5 bases). The germline V gene encodes CDR1 LGHNA and CDR2 YNFKEQ. This CDR3 spans 15 amino acids. Trimming left V 0 bases short and J 5 bases short, with 13 bases between. As DNA, the CDR3 is TGTGCCAGCAGCCAAGAAACCCAGGGCCGGGAGACCCAGTACTTC. It translates to CASSQETQGRETQYF.

This clonotype turned up a few times. V gene TRBV5-1 combines with J gene TRBJ2-5, with D possibly matching TRBD2 (6 bases). V dropped 0 bases and J dropped 6 bases, with 12 bases sitting between them. The germline CDR1 and CDR2 sequences are SGHRS and YFSETQ. This CDR3 is 14 amino acids long. The CDR3 spells CASSLEGGEQTQYF. The CDR3 DNA follows: TGCGCCAGCAGCTTGGAGGGCGGGGAACAGACCCAGTACTTC.

This clonotype was seen more than once but under ten times. V gene TRBV20-1 combines with J gene TRBJ1-6, with a possible D match to TRBD1 (6 bases). Germline assignment: CDR1 DFQATT and CDR2 SNEGSKA (reference sequence). Trimming pared 3 bases from V and 7 bases from J, leaving 10 bases between. The CDR3 totals 13 residues. CDR3 residues: CSASSQGNSPLHF. The CDR3 nucleotides are TGCAGTGCTAGTAGCCAGGGGAATTCACCCCTCCACTTT.

There are many counts of this clonotype. The genes are TRBV25-1 and TRBJ1-4, with 9 bases identical to TRBD1. V lost 5 bases and J lost 8; bases outside the gene matches: 12. The CDR3 has 16 residues. Germline V lookup: CDR1 MGHDK, CDR2 SYGVNS. This CDR3 reads CASSKRTGGAFEKLFF. The CDR3 nucleotides are TGTGCCAGCAGTAAACGAACAGGGGGCGCGTTCGAAAAACTGTTTTTT.

The chain recombines TRBV27 with TRBJ1-6; tentatively, D is TRBD1 (5 bases). The CDR3 has 13 residues. The germline V gene encodes CDR1 MNHEY and CDR2 SMNVEV (reference sequence). Trimming cost V 2 bases and J 6 bases, with 5 bases left between them. The CDR3: CASSLDSNSPLHF. The DNA for the CDR3 is TGTGCCAGCAGTTTAGACAGTAATTCACCCCTCCACTTT.

V is TRBV10-1 and J is TRBJ2-7; the D is unclear. Per the germline V gene, CDR1 is WNHNN and CDR2 is SYGVQD (reference sequence). This CDR3 is built from 13 residues. The ends were cut back, 0 bases at V and 7 bases at J, with 10 bases in the middle. The CDR3 protein is CASSESGKVEQYF. CDR3 coding DNA: TGCGCCAGCAGTGAGTCTGGGAAGGTAGAGCAGTACTTC.

The chain has TRBV7-2 and TRBJ2-5, with TRBD1 matching 9 bases. Germline V CDR1 and CDR2: SGHTA, FQGNSA. After removal of 7 bases from V and 5 bases from J, the junction contained 8 bases not matched to a gene. This CDR3 spans 14 amino acids. The CDR3 nucleotides are TGTGCCAGCACCACCGGGACAGGGAGCGAGACCCAGTACTTC. Protein: CASTTGTGSETQYF. The complete variable domain, with remaining parts taken from reference TRBV7-2 and TRBJ2-5, reads GAGVSQSPSNKVTEKGKDVELRCDPISGHTALYWYRQSLGQGLEFLIYFQGNSAPDKSGLPSDRFSAERTGGSVSTLTIQRTQQEDSAVYLCASTTGTGSETQYFGPGTRLLVL.

In regard to this clonotype: The junction shows a germline mismatch at one end, possibly a read error. V usage is TRBV29-1 and J usage is TRBJ1-1, with unresolved D. Germline values: CDR1 SQVTM, CDR2 ANQGSEA. The CDR3 is 13 amino acids. CDR3 sequence (DNA): TGCAGCGTTGAATTGACTGGGAACTCTGAAGCTTTCTTT. This encodes CSVELTGNSEAFF.

This clonotype came up many times. The gene calls are TRBV7-2 and TRBJ1-4, with D uncertain. The CDR3 covers 13 residues. V was cut by 2 bases and J by 7 bases, with 8 bases left in between. Germline CDR1 SGHTA, CDR2 FQGNSA. For the CDR3, the DNA is TGTGCCAGCAGCTTAAGAGGTGGTGAAAAACTGTTTTTT. It translates to CASSLRGGEKLFF.

This chain connects TRBV28 to TRBJ2-2; D gene ambiguous. Germline V CDR1 and CDR2: MDHEN, SYDVKM. V was clipped by 6 bases and J by 1 base, with 9 bases between them. The CDR3 runs 14 residues. The DNA for the CDR3 is TGTGCCAGCAGGATAGATAAGAACACCGGGGAGCTGTTTTTT. The encoded protein is CASRIDKNTGELFF.

V is TRBV20-1 and J is TRBJ2-7, with 9 bases that match TRBD2. The ends lost 5 bases at V and 2 bases at J; junction bases unmatched: 10. Per germline, CDR1 DFQATT and CDR2 SNEGSKA (reference sequence). The CDR3 covers 15 residues. This CDR3 reads CSAYGLAIGTYEQYF. CDR3 DNA: TGCAGTGCTTATGGACTAGCGATTGGGACCTACGAGCAGTACTTC.

The gene calls are TRBV5-4 and TRBJ2-6; perhaps TRBD1 as D (5 bases). Germline loops: CDR1 SGHNT, CDR2 YYREEE (reference sequence). Between the trimmed V and J ends, which lost 0 bases and 0 bases, there was a span of 7 bases. The CDR3 extends over 16 amino acids. This chain's CDR3 is CASSLGQRSGANVLTF. CDR3 nucleotides: TGTGCCAGCAGCTTGGGACAGCGCTCTGGGGCCAACGTCCTGACTTTC.

The chain is built from TRBV7-9 and TRBJ2-3; TRBD2 matches at 9 bases. V lost 3 bases to trimming and J lost 2 bases; unmatched junction nucleotides: 15. Germline V lookup: CDR1 SEHNR, CDR2 FQNEAQ (reference sequence). There are 19 residues in the CDR3. CDR3 nucleotide sequence: TGTGCCAGCAGCTTCCTATTCGGGGCTAGCGGGACTCACACAGATACGCAGTATTTT. It is translated as CASSFLFGASGTHTDTQYF. The variable domain in full, completed from reference TRBV7-9 and TRBJ2-3, reads DTGVSQNPRHKITKRGQNVTFRCDPISEHNRLYWYRQTLGQGPEFLTYFQNEAQLEKSRLLSDRFSAERPKGSFSTLEIQRTEQGDSAMYLCASSFLFGASGTHTDTQYFGPGTRLTVL.

The gene calls are TRBV6-1 and TRBJ2-7; 9 bases map to TRBD1. The V segment lost 8 bases and the J segment 2 bases; nucleotides outside the gene matches: 4. The germline gives CDR1 MNHNS, CDR2 SASEGT. The CDR3 runs to 13 residues. CDR3 in DNA: TGTGCCAGCGGCCGGGACAGGGCCTACGAGCAGTACTTC. This gives the protein CASGRDRAYEQYF.

A few counts support this clonotype. The chain is built from TRBV2 and TRBJ1-6; 7 bases are a match to TRBD1. CDR3 length equals 17 residues. V lost 7 bases and J lost 0; bases outside the gene matches: 9. CDR1 is SNHLY, CDR2 FYNNEI, per germline. This CDR3 is CASKNRGASSYNSPLHF. As DNA, the CDR3 is TGTGCCAGCAAAAACAGGGGCGCGAGCTCCTATAATTCACCCCTCCACTTT.

The chain joins TRBV6-5 to TRBJ2-5; TRBD1 aligns across 7 bases. Germline trimming cut 7 bases from V and 11 bases from J; bases unmatched to any gene: 16. CDR3 length: 14 residues. Looked up from germline, CDR1 is MNHEY and CDR2 is SVGAGI. CDR3 nucleotides: TGTGCCAGCACCCTGGACAGGACTTACAATGAGCAGTACTTC. This sequence encodes CASTLDRTYNEQYF.

V gene TRBV20-1 combines with J gene TRBJ2-7, with TRBD2 identical over 8 bases. Germline V gene lookup returns CDR1 DFQATT and CDR2 SNEGSKA (reference sequence). This CDR3 spans 16 amino acids. J was trimmed by 7 bases and V by 2 bases; bases with no gene match: 16. Here the CDR3 DNA reads TGCAGTGCTAGATTGGGGACGGGAGGGCCCTCGGGTGAGCAGTACTTC. Its translation: CSARLGTGGPSGEQYF.

This clonotype came up many times. The rearrangement links TRBV18 to TRBJ2-7; 8 bases line up with TRBD1. The CDR3 has 12 amino acids. Trimming at V came to 6 bases and at J to 5 bases, leaving 3 bases not matched to a gene. Germline CDR1 and CDR2: KGHSH and LQKENI. The CDR3 sequence is CASSPTGDEQYF. CDR3 nucleotides: TGTGCCAGCTCTCCGACAGGGGACGAGCAGTACTTC.